The rows below give T cell receptor beta chains drawn from one sample of a study of technical replicates of blood from several donors. Produced via immunoSEQ multiplex PCR; TCRdb's table is partial and in-frame only. The sample lists tens of thousands of clones; roughly four fifths were seen once. Sequencing input: PBMCs. The receptors were gathered from a human donor in good health. Some clones in this sample may be carry-over from other donors' samples. Each CDR3 is given with its conserved first and last residue. The D gene is left open where the match is weak. Clone size is given for some rows only: seen once, a few or many times, or a class if the clone is expanded.

V gene: TRBV7-9
D gene: TRBD1
clone size: once
J gene: TRBJ2-3
CDR3 DNA: TGTGCCAGCAGCGCCGGGACAGGGTTATCAGATACGCAGTATTTT
CDR3 protein: CASSAGTGLSDTQYF

V gene: TRBV5-1
D gene: NA
clone size: NA
J gene: TRBJ2-7
CDR3 DNA: TGCGCCAGCAGCTGGACCGGGACACCCTACGAGCAGTACTTC
CDR3 protein: CASSWTGTPYEQYF

V gene: TRBV29-1
D gene: NA
clone size: few
J gene: TRBJ2-3
CDR3 DNA: TGCAGCGTTGAGGACAGGCAGTATTTT
CDR3 protein: CSVEDRQYF

V gene: TRBV7-2
D gene: TRBD1
clone size: NA
J gene: TRBJ2-6
CDR3 DNA: TGTGCCAGCCAGCGGGACAGGGCGTTCGCTGGGGCCAACGTCCTGACTTTC
CDR3 protein: CASQRDRAFAGANVLTF

V gene: TRBV30
D gene: NA
clone size: few
J gene: TRBJ1-2
CDR3 DNA: TGTGCCTGGAGTGAGGGCACTAGCTATGGCTACACCTTC
CDR3 protein: CAWSEGTSYGYTF

V gene: TRBV30
D gene: TRBD1
clone size: NA
J gene: TRBJ1-1
CDR3 DNA: TGTGCCTGGAGTCCGGGACAGGGGTTTCACACTGAAGCTTTCTTT
CDR3 protein: CAWSPGQGFHTEAFF

V gene: TRBV5-1
D gene: TRBD2
clone size: NA
J gene: TRBJ2-1
CDR3 DNA: TGCGCCAGCACACATAGCGGGGGGTACAATGAGCAGTTCTTC
CDR3 protein: CASTHSGGYNEQFF

V gene: TRBV11-1
D gene: NA
clone size: few
J gene: TRBJ1-4
CDR3 DNA: TGTGCCAGCAGCTGGGGACTAGGTGAAAAACTGTTTTTT
CDR3 protein: CASSWGLGEKLFF

V gene: TRBV27
D gene: TRBD1
clone size: NA
J gene: TRBJ2-7
CDR3 DNA: TGTGCCAGCGCCCGGACAGGGGGCGGCGAGCAGTACTTC
CDR3 protein: CASARTGGGEQYF

V gene: TRBV20-1
D gene: NA
clone size: NA
J gene: TRBJ2-3
CDR3 DNA: TGCAGTGCTAGTCGGGATACGCAGTATTTT
CDR3 protein: CSASRDTQYF

V gene: TRBV10-3
D gene: NA
clone size: NA
J gene: TRBJ2-5
CDR3 DNA: TGTGCCATCAGTGATGCGATGACCCAGTACTTC
CDR3 protein: CAISDAMTQYF

V gene: TRBV7-6
D gene: NA
clone size: NA
J gene: TRBJ2-7
CDR3 DNA: TGTGCCAGCAGCCCCTTCGCCCAGGGAGGCTACGAGCAGTACTTC
CDR3 protein: CASSPFAQGGYEQYF

V gene: TRBV29-1
D gene: NA
clone size: NA
J gene: TRBJ2-5
CDR3 DNA: TGCAGCGTCCGGGACTGGAGGGTGGAGACCCAGTACTTC
CDR3 protein: CSVRDWRVETQYF

V gene: TRBV18
D gene: NA
clone size: once
J gene: TRBJ1-1
CDR3 DNA: TGTGCCAGCTCACCATTGGCAGTCAACACTGAAGCTTTCTTT
CDR3 protein: CASSPLAVNTEAFF

V gene: TRBV7-2
D gene: NA
clone size: NA
J gene: TRBJ2-3
CDR3 DNA: TGTGCCAGCAGCCTAGCCGGGTTGTCAGATACGCAGTATTTT
CDR3 protein: CASSLAGLSDTQYF

V gene: TRBV29-1
D gene: NA
clone size: NA
J gene: TRBJ2-3
CDR3 DNA: TGCAGCGTCACAAGACACACCACAGATACGCAGTATTTT
CDR3 protein: CSVTRHTTDTQYF

V gene: TRBV9
D gene: NA
clone size: medium-sized
J gene: TRBJ2-1
CDR3 DNA: TGTGCCAGCAGCGACGCCGCCGCAGGGGCTAGAAGGCGCGGTGAGCAGTTCTTC
CDR3 protein: CASSDAAAGARRRGEQFF

V gene: TRBV7-3
D gene: NA
clone size: NA
J gene: TRBJ2-3
CDR3 DNA: TGTGCCAGCAGCTTATTTAGTAACACAGATACGCAGTATTTT
CDR3 protein: CASSLFSNTDTQYF

V gene: TRBV7-2
D gene: NA
clone size: NA
J gene: TRBJ2-3
CDR3 DNA: TGTGCCAGCAGCTTAGGGGCTGGCGGGGCAGGCACAGATACGCAGTATTTT
CDR3 protein: CASSLGAGGAGTDTQYF

V gene: TRBV4-2
D gene: TRBD2
clone size: few
J gene: TRBJ2-1
CDR3 DNA: TGTGCCAGCAGCCAAGATTGGAGCGGGGGGGGCTCCTACAATGAGCAGTTCTTC
CDR3 protein: CASSQDWSGGGSYNEQFF

V gene: TRBV19
D gene: TRBD2
clone size: NA
J gene: TRBJ2-7
CDR3 DNA: TGTGCCAGTAGTATAAGGACTAGCGGGAAGGGTGACGAGCAGTACTTC
CDR3 protein: CASSIRTSGKGDEQYF

V gene: TRBV7-9
D gene: TRBD2
clone size: NA
J gene: TRBJ2-1
CDR3 DNA: TGTGCCAGCAGCCAGGGACTAGCGGGAGGGGGCTACAATGAGCAGTTCTTC
CDR3 protein: CASSQGLAGGGYNEQFF

V gene: TRBV4-1
D gene: NA
clone size: few
J gene: TRBJ1-5
CDR3 DNA: TGCGCCAGCAGCCACCGACAGGAGGCTTTACACCGCAATCAGCCCCAGCATTTT
CDR3 protein: CASSHRQEALHRNQPQHF

V gene: TRBV9
D gene: NA
clone size: NA
J gene: TRBJ1-2
CDR3 DNA: TGTGCCAGCAGCGTAGGCGGGACTTCCTATGGCTACACCTTC
CDR3 protein: CASSVGGTSYGYTF

V gene: TRBV9
D gene: TRBD1
clone size: NA
J gene: TRBJ1-4
CDR3 DNA: TGTGCCAGCAGCGACGGACAGGGACATGAAAAACTGTTTTTT
CDR3 protein: CASSDGQGHEKLFF

V gene: TRBV30
D gene: NA
clone size: NA
J gene: TRBJ1-5
CDR3 DNA: TGTGCCTGGGGGAGAGACAATCAGCCCCAGCATTTT
CDR3 protein: CAWGRDNQPQHF

V gene: TRBV27
D gene: NA
clone size: NA
J gene: TRBJ1-1
CDR3 DNA: TGTGCCAGCAACCGGATGGCAGGGCTCGGAGAAAACACTGAAGCTTTCTTT
CDR3 protein: CASNRMAGLGENTEAFF

V gene: TRBV27
D gene: NA
clone size: few
J gene: TRBJ1-2
CDR3 DNA: TGTGCCAGCAGCAGCTCGGGGTTTGACTATGGCTACACCTTC
CDR3 protein: CASSSSGFDYGYTF

V gene: TRBV15
D gene: NA
clone size: NA
J gene: TRBJ2-2
CDR3 DNA: TGTGCCACCCGCCAGGGATCGAACACCGGGGAGCTGTTTTTT
CDR3 protein: CATRQGSNTGELFF

V gene: TRBV7-9
D gene: NA
clone size: NA
J gene: TRBJ2-1
CDR3 DNA: TGTGCCAGCAGCTTAGCGTTAGGGGATGGCAATGAGCAGTTCTTC
CDR3 protein: CASSLALGDGNEQFF

V gene: TRBV4-2
D gene: TRBD2
clone size: NA
J gene: TRBJ2-5
CDR3 DNA: TGTGCCAGCAGCCAAGATTCGATTAGCGGGAGGGTACGAGAGACCCAGTACTTC
CDR3 protein: CASSQDSISGRVRETQYF

V gene: TRBV27
D gene: NA
clone size: NA
J gene: TRBJ1-2
CDR3 DNA: TGTGCCAGCAGTTTTACCCTGGCAGGGGGCTACACCTTC
CDR3 protein: CASSFTLAGGYTF

V gene: TRBV19
D gene: TRBD2
clone size: once
J gene: TRBJ2-2
CDR3 DNA: TGTGCCAGCCGAGGACGGGGGGGCAAAGAGAACACCGGGGAGCTGTTTTTT
CDR3 protein: CASRGRGGKENTGELFF

V gene: TRBV5-6
D gene: TRBD2
clone size: NA
J gene: TRBJ2-5
CDR3 DNA: TGTGCCAGCAGTAAAATAGCGGGAGGGCCGGAGACCCAGTACTTC
CDR3 protein: CASSKIAGGPETQYF

V gene: TRBV7-8
D gene: NA
clone size: NA
J gene: TRBJ2-7
CDR3 DNA: TGTGCCAGCAGCTCGATAGGTAAAGGTAGGACAAGGAGAGAACGCTCCTACGAGCAGTACTTC
CDR3 protein: CASSSIGKGRTRRERSYEQYF

V gene: TRBV6-5
D gene: NA
clone size: NA
J gene: TRBJ2-3
CDR3 DNA: TGTGCCAGCCAAAGGGGGGGCAACACAGATACGCAGTATTTT
CDR3 protein: CASQRGGNTDTQYF

V gene: TRBV29-1
D gene: NA
clone size: NA
J gene: TRBJ1-1
CDR3 DNA: TGCAGCGTGGACAGCCCTAGTGAAGCTTTCTTT
CDR3 protein: CSVDSPSEAFF

V gene: TRBV7-2
D gene: NA
clone size: NA
J gene: TRBJ2-3
CDR3 DNA: TGTGCCAGCAGCTTAACCAGCAGGGCCACAGATACGCAGTATTTT
CDR3 protein: CASSLTSRATDTQYF

V gene: TRBV7-3
D gene: TRBD1
clone size: NA
J gene: TRBJ1-6
CDR3 DNA: TGTGCCAGCAGCACACAGGGGTATAATTCACCCCTCCACTTT
CDR3 protein: CASSTQGYNSPLHF

V gene: TRBV10-3
D gene: TRBD1
clone size: NA
J gene: TRBJ2-3
CDR3 DNA: TGTGCCGCAGAACAGGGGGGCACAGATACGCAGTATTTT
CDR3 protein: CAAEQGGTDTQYF

V gene: TRBV29-1
D gene: NA
clone size: NA
J gene: TRBJ1-2
CDR3 DNA: TGCAGCGTTGAAAGTAGTAGCTATGGCTACACCTTC
CDR3 protein: CSVESSSYGYTF

V gene: TRBV30
D gene: TRBD1
clone size: NA
J gene: TRBJ2-7
CDR3 DNA: TGTGCCTGGTCCGACCCAGGGGGCGCCTACGAGCAGTACTTC
CDR3 protein: CAWSDPGGAYEQYF

V gene: TRBV29-1
D gene: NA
clone size: NA
J gene: TRBJ1-5
CDR3 DNA: TGCAGCTATCACGGGGGGCTGCGTAGCAATCAGCCCCAGCATTTT
CDR3 protein: CSYHGGLRSNQPQHF

V gene: TRBV18
D gene: NA
clone size: NA
J gene: TRBJ1-2
CDR3 DNA: TGTGCCAGCTCACAAAGTGACAGAAACTATGGCTACACCTTC
CDR3 protein: CASSQSDRNYGYTF

V gene: TRBV6-6
D gene: TRBD1
clone size: few
J gene: TRBJ2-5
CDR3 DNA: TGTGCCAGCAGTTTTGGGACAGGGAACAGGGCCCAGTACTTC
CDR3 protein: CASSFGTGNRAQYF

V gene: TRBV7-8
D gene: TRBD1
clone size: NA
J gene: TRBJ1-1
CDR3 DNA: TGTGCCAGCAGCTTAGTTACAGGGGGGGTGGGCACTGAAGCTTTCTTT
CDR3 protein: CASSLVTGGVGTEAFF

V gene: TRBV4-1
D gene: NA
clone size: NA
J gene: TRBJ1-4
CDR3 DNA: TGCGCCAGCAGCCAGCCGCCGGGGACTAATGAAAAACTGTTTTTT
CDR3 protein: CASSQPPGTNEKLFF

V gene: TRBV29-1
D gene: NA
clone size: NA
J gene: TRBJ1-4
CDR3 DNA: TGCAGCGTTTCTCGTCTCTTGGGTGGAGGTGAAAAACTGTTTTTT
CDR3 protein: CSVSRLLGGGEKLFF

V gene: TRBV15
D gene: NA
clone size: NA
J gene: TRBJ1-4
CDR3 DNA: TGTGCCACCAGCAGGGGTGGGGCAACAGATGAAAAACTGTTTTTT
CDR3 protein: CATSRGGATDEKLFF

V gene: TRBV7-6
D gene: TRBD2
clone size: NA
J gene: TRBJ2-7
CDR3 DNA: TGTGCCAGCAGCTTGACTAGCGGAGCCTACGAGCAGTACTTC
CDR3 protein: CASSLTSGAYEQYF

V gene: TRBV5-1
D gene: TRBD1
clone size: NA
J gene: TRBJ2-7
CDR3 DNA: TGCGCCAGCAGCTTGGCGGCGACAGGGCTCGAGCAGTACTTC
CDR3 protein: CASSLAATGLEQYF

V gene: TRBV7-9
D gene: NA
clone size: NA
J gene: TRBJ1-6
CDR3 DNA: TGTGCCAGCAGCTCATGGGAGTATAATTCACCCCTCCACTTT
CDR3 protein: CASSSWEYNSPLHF